This T cell receptor beta chain originates from a study of blood T cell repertoires in COVID-19. About the study: Sites in the United States, Italy and Spain provided acute and convalescent COVID-19 samples. PBMCs, B-cell-depleted T cells, or T cells provided the cDNA or gDNA that made up the material.

With 0 bases removed from V and 1 base from J, the gap between germline ends came to 14 bases. Germline values: CDR1 MGHRA, CDR2 YSYEKL. This CDR3 region has 17 residues. Study processing details: Nucleated cell number was recorded as an estimate derived from reference gene primer amplification. Data came from immunoSEQ multiplex PCR; TCRdb stores just in-frame clones and leaves some out. V and J calls and clone size are as listed in that table; D and trimming were resolved from the DNA. The sample holds 70,000 to 75,000 clones, 65% to 80% seen once. The genes are TRBV4-1 and TRBJ2-3; D is perhaps TRBD2 (7 bases). Sample: peripheral blood. The source is a man aged 60 to 69 with active or convalescent COVID-19. The CDR3: CASSQDILGGGTDTQYF. CDR3 sequence (DNA): TGCGCCAGCAGCCAAGACATTTTAGGGGGGGGCACAGATACGCAGTATTTT.